This T cell receptor (beta chain) was identified in a study of spatial heterogeneity in lung cancer. Overall study: The average count in raw reads for each unique TCR and UMI combination exceeded nine appearances.

Time point reported: sample taken at primary tumor resection. A total of approximately 70 untreated early-stage non-small cell lung cancer patients served as donors. The input material, whole RNA from tumor, nontumor lung or frozen PBMC, was sequenced unsorted. TCRdb ran MiXCR on the 5' RACE reads and lists one entry per CDR3 protein. The table lists 20,000 to 25,000 distinct CDR3 sequences, 4.6% of them singletons. The sample was PBMCs, taken at surgery. This TCR came from a male donor with early-stage non-small cell lung cancer.

CDR3 residues: CASSLSPPGGSDYGYTF. The CDR3 bases are TGCGCCAGCAGCCTCTCCCCCCCCGGGGGTAGCGACTATGGCTACACCTTC. The chain recombines TRBV4-3 with TRBJ1-2; TRBD1 is a possible D gene (5 bases). The CDR3 covers 17 residues. The germline V gene encodes CDR1 LGHNA and CDR2 YSLEER. Trimming removed 4 bases at V and 3 bases at J, with 21 bases between.